The following is a T cell receptor beta chain sequence with its context. Its antigen is unidentified. The data were taken from a study of OX40 agonist ivuxolimab in advanced cancers. Study details: With a range of roughly 20 to 80, age averaged about 58 years, and around 80% were male. Study-wide points: In the 0.1 to 3.0 mg/kg range, CD4+ and CD8+ blood T cells had expanded clonally by week 6. Expanded clones tended on average to be more numerous among CD8+ T cells than CD4+.

This CDR3 comprises 15 residues. The V gene's germline CDR1 is SGHRS and CDR2 YFSETQ. Trimming shortened V by 4 bases and J by 4 bases, and 14 bases separated the two germline ends. Some clones are missing from TCRdb's copy, which holds only in-frame ones; the method was immunoSEQ multiplex PCR. In the table there are about 100,000 clones, approximately 89% of which are singletons. The sample here was CD4+ or CD8+ T cells sorted from blood, taken in a trial of the OX40 agonist ivuxolimab. This chain uses TRBV5-1 with TRBJ2-2; D perhaps matches TRBD2 (6 bases). The TCR originated in an adult with an advanced solid tumor such as melanoma, head and neck, liver or kidney cancer. In DNA form, the CDR3 reads TGCGCCAGCAGCCCCGGGACTGACCTCACCGGGGAGCTGTTTTTT. This gives the protein CASSPGTDLTGELFF.